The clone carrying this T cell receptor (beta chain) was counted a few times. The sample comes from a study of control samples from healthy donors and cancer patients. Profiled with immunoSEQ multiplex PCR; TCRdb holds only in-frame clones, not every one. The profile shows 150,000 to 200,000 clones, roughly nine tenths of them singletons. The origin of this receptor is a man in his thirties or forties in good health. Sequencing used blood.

The CDR3 DNA is TGTGCCAGCTCACTCGGGTCGGGACAGGGGTCGTCCTATGGCTACACCTTC. It specifies CASSLGSGQGSSYGYTF. The chain combines TRBV18 with TRBJ1-2, with 10 nucleotides matching TRBD1. Unmatched junction bases numbered 12, after V lost 4 bases and J lost 4 bases. Germline V gene data show CDR1 as KGHSH and CDR2 as LQKENI. The CDR3 totals 17 residues. The entire variable domain, with the rest obtained from reference TRBV18 and TRBJ1-2, is as follows: NAGVMQNPRHLVRRRGQEARLRCSPMKGHSHVYWYRQLPEEGLKFMVYLQKENIIDESGMPKERFSAEFPKEGPSILRIQQVVRGDSAAYFCASSLGSGQGSSYGYTFGSGTRLTVV.